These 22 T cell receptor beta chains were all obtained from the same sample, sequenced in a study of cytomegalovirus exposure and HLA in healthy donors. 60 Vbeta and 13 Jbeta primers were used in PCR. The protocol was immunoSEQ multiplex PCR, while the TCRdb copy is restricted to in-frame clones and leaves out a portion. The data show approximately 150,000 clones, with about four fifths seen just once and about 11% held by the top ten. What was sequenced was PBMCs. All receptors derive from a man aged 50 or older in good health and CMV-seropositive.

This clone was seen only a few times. CDR3 sequence (DNA): TGTGCCAGCAGTGAAATGACAACGGACTATGGCTACACCTTC. Encoded protein: CASSEMTTDYGYTF. The chain is built from TRBV6-1 and TRBJ1-2; no reliable D call. CDR3 length equals 14 residues. Germline V gene data show CDR1 as MNHNS and CDR2 as SASEGT. V lost 2 bases and J lost 3, with 10 bases in between.

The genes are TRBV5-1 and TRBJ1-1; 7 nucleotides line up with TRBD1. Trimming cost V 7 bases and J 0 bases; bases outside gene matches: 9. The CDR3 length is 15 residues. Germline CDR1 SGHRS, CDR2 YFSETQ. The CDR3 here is CASGLTGALNTEAFF. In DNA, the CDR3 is TGCGCCAGCGGTTTAACAGGGGCCCTGAACACTGAAGCTTTCTTT.

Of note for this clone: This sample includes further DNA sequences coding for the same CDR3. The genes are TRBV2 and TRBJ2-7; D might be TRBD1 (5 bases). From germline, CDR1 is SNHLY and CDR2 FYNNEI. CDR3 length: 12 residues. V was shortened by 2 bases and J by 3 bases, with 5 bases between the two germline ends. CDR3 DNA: TGTGCCAGCAGTGAAAGGGGCTACGAGCAGTACTTC. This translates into CASSERGYEQYF.

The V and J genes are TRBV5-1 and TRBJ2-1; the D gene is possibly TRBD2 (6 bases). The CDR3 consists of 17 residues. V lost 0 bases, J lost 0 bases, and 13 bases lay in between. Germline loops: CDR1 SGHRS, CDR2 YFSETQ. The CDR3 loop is CASSLGLGGNSYNEQFF. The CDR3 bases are TGCGCCAGCAGCTTGGGACTAGGCGGGAACTCCTACAATGAGCAGTTCTTC.

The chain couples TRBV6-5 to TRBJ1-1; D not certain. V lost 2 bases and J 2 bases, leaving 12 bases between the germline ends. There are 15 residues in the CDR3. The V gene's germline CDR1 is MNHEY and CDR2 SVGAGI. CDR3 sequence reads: CASSYRGYPNTEAFF. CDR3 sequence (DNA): TGTGCCAGCAGTTACCGAGGGTACCCTAACACTGAAGCTTTCTTT.

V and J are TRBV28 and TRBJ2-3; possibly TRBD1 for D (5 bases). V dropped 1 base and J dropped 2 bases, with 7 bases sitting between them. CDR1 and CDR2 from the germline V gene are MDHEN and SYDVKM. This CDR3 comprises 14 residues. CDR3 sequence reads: CASSLSRATDTQYF. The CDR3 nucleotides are TGTGCCAGCAGTTTATCCAGGGCCACAGATACGCAGTATTTT.

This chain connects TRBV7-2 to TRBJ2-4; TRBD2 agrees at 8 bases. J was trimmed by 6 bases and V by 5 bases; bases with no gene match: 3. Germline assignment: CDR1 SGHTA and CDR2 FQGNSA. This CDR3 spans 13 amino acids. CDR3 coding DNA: TGTGCCAGCAGCCCGGGGGGGTTAAACATTCAGTACTTC. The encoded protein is CASSPGGLNIQYF.

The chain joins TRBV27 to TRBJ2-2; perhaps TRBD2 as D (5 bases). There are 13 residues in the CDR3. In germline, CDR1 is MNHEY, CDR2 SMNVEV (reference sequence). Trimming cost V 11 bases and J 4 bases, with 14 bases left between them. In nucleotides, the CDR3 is TGTGCCTCCCGGGCGGGCGGCACCGGGGAGCTGTTTTTT. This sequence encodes CASRAGGTGELFF.

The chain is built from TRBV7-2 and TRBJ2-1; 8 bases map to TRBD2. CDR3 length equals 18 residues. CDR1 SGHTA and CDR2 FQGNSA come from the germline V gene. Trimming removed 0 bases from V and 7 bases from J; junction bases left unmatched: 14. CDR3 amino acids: CASSLARLTSGSVNEQFF. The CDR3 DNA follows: TGTGCCAGCAGCTTAGCGCGGCTAACTAGCGGTTCAGTTAATGAGCAGTTCTTC.

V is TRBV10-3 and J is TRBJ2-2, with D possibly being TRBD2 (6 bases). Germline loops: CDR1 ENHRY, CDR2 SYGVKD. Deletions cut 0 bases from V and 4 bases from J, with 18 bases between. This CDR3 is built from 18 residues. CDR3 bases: TGTGCCATCAGTGAGTCGACCCTAGCGAGCCTAGGCACCGGGGAGCTGTTTTTT. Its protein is CAISESTLASLGTGELFF.

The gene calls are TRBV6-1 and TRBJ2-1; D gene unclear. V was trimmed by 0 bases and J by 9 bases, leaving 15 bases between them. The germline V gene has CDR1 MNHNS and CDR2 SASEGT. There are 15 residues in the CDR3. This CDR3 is CASSEASQTFGEQFF. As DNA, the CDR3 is TGTGCCAGCAGTGAAGCGTCTCAAACCTTCGGTGAGCAGTTCTTC.

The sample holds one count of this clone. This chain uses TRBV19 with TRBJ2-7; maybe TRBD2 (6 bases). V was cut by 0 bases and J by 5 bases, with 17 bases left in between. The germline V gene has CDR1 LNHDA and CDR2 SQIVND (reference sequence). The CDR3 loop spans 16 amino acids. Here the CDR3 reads CASSIDGGRVPDEQYF. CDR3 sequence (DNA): TGTGCCAGTAGTATAGACGGGGGACGGGTGCCAGACGAGCAGTACTTC.

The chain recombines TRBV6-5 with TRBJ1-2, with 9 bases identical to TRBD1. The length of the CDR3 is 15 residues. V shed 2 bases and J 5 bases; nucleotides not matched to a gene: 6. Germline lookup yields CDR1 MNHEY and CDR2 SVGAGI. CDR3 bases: TGTGCCAGCAGTTACACAGGGGGCGGTGGGTATGGCTACACCTTC. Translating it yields CASSYTGGGGYGYTF.

The CDR3 loop is CASSLVGANGYTF. The CDR3 DNA reads as TGTGCCAGCAGCTTGGTGGGGGCCAATGGCTACACCTTC. V gene TRBV5-4 combines with J gene TRBJ1-2; a possible D gene is TRBD1 (6 bases). V dropped 0 bases and J dropped 6 bases, with 9 bases sitting between them. This CDR3 is 13 amino acids long. Germline V gene sequence: CDR1 SGHNT, CDR2 YYREEE (reference sequence).

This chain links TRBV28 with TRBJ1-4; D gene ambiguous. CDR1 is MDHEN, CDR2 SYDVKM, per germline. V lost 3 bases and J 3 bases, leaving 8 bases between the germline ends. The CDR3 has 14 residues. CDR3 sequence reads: CASSFSGPNEKLFF. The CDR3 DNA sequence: TGTGCCAGCAGTTTCTCTGGGCCTAATGAAAAACTGTTTTTT.

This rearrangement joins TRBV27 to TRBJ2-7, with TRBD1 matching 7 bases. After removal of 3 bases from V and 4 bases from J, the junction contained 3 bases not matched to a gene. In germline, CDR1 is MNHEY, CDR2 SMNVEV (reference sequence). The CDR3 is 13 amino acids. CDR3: CASSFRDSYEQYF. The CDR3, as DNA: TGTGCCAGCAGTTTCCGGGACAGTTACGAGCAGTACTTC.

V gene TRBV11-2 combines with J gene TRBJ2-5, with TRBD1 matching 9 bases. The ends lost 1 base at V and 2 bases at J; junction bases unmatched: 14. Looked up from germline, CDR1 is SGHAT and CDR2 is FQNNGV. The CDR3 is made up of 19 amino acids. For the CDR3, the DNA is TGTGCCAGCAGCTTAGCCGGAAACAAAGGGACAGGGCTTCAAGAGACCCAGTACTTC. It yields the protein CASSLAGNKGTGLQETQYF.

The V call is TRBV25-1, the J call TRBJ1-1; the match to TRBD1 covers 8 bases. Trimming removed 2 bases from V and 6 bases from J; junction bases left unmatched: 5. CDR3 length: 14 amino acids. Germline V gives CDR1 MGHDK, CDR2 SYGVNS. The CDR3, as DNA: TGTGCCAGCAGTGAACCGACAGGGGTGGCTGAAGCTTTCTTT. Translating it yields CASSEPTGVAEAFF.

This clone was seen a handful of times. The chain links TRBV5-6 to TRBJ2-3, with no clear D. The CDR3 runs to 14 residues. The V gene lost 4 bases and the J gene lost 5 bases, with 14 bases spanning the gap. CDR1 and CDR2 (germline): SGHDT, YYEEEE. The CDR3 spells CASSPFLTGDTQYF. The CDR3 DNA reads TGTGCCAGCAGCCCGTTTCTTACGGGAGATACGCAGTATTTT. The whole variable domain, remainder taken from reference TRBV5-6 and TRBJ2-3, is DAGVTQSPTHLIKTRGQQVTLRCSPKSGHDTVSWYQQALGQGPQFIFQYYEEEERQRGNFPDRFSGHQFPNYSSELNVNALLLGDSALYLCASSPFLTGDTQYFGPGTRLTVL.

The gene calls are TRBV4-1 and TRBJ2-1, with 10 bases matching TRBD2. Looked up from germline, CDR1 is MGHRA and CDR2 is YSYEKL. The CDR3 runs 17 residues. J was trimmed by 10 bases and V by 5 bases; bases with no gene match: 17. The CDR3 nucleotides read TGCGCCAGCAGCAGGCAGCCTACTAGCGGGAAAATTGGGGAGCAGTTCTTC. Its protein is CASSRQPTSGKIGEQFF.

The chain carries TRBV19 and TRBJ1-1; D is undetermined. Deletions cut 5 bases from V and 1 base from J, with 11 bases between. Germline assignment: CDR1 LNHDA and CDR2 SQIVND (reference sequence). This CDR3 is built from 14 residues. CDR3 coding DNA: TGTGCCAGTAGTGTCGGACTGAGGAACACTGAAGCTTTCTTT. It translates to CASSVGLRNTEAFF.

The CDR3 here is CASSLSSRAYEQYF. CDR3 DNA: TGTGCCAGCAGCTTAAGTAGCCGCGCCTACGAGCAGTACTTC. The chain has TRBV7-9 and TRBJ2-7; D uncertain. Germline CDR1 reads SEHNR; CDR2 reads FQNEAQ (reference sequence). V shed 2 bases and J shed 2 bases, with 10 bases lying between them. CDR3 length equals 14 residues.